This T cell receptor beta chain emerged from a study of type 1 regulatory T cells. For the study at large: This in vitro CD4 product, T-allo10, is enriched for Tr1 cells and alloantigen-specific.

TCRdb independently ran MiXCR on the reads; one entry per CDR3 protein. The sample holds roughly 65,000 distinct CDR3 sequences, nearly 50% seen once. Note on this clonotype: Its target is not known.

V shed 5 bases, J shed 6 bases, and the junction held 6 bases outside the gene matches. CDR3 length equals 15 residues. Study outcomes and limitations: Type 1 regulatory T cells had a more restricted TCR repertoire than non-type 1 regulatory T cells.

Sequenced sample: cultured non-Tr1 T cells, either the whole culture or a sorted T cell fraction (not recorded which). This receptor was taken from a human donor in good health. The V and J genes are TRBV12-3 or TRBV12-4 and TRBJ2-2, with 10 bases that match TRBD1. In nucleotides, the CDR3 is TGTGCCAGCAGTCCTCGGGACAGGGGTGCCGGGGAGCTGTTTTTT. Protein: CASSPRDRGAGELFF.